The 25 T cell receptor beta chains below were found in one sample sequenced in a study of T cell responses to AZD1222 COVID-19 vaccine. The table came from immunoSEQ multiplex PCR; TCRdb's copy has only in-frame clones and leaves some out. The sample has 150,000 to 200,000 clones; about 86% are singletons. This sample comprised peripheral blood, obtained 28 days after the second AZD1222 dose. The receptor set was obtained from an adult who received the AZD1222 COVID-19 vaccine.

CDR3 nucleotide sequence: TGTGCCAGCAGCTTGGACCGTTATGGCTACACCTTC. Translating it yields CASSLDRYGYTF. This chain connects TRBV5-5 to TRBJ1-2, with D unresolved. Germline assignment: CDR1 SGHKS and CDR2 YYEKEE (reference sequence). V was shortened by 0 bases and J by 5 bases, with 5 bases between the two germline ends. This CDR3 is built from 12 residues.

This clone has only one observation. The chain joins TRBV19 to TRBJ1-3; unclear D gene. Germline CDR1 and CDR2: LNHDA and SQIVND (reference sequence). Trimming removed 7 bases from V and 2 bases from J, with 15 bases in between. This CDR3 comprises 15 residues. The CDR3 DNA sequence: TGTGCCAGTAATCCCGGGGAAGGGCCTGGAAACACCATATATTTT. Its translation is CASNPGEGPGNTIYF.

The chain links TRBV18 to TRBJ1-1; 8 bases fit TRBD1. CDR3 length: 17 amino acids. V shed 4 bases and J 3 bases; nucleotides not matched to a gene: 13. The germline gives CDR1 KGHSH, CDR2 LQKENI. The CDR3 sequence: CASSLGQGFSSDTEAFF. The CDR3, as DNA: TGTGCCAGCTCACTTGGACAGGGATTTAGTAGTGACACTGAAGCTTTCTTT.

The J gene is TRBJ2-7, the V gene TRBV19; TRBD1 matches at 8 bases. There are 15 residues in the CDR3. J gave up 1 base and V 2 bases, and 4 bases lay outside the gene matches. Germline CDR1 LNHDA, CDR2 SQIVND (reference sequence). CDR3 in amino acids: CASSIRGQASYEQYF. The CDR3 region has the DNA TGTGCCAGTAGTATAAGGGGACAGGCTTCCTACGAGCAGTACTTC.

CDR3 residues: CASSLTASYNEQFF. In DNA, the CDR3 is TGTGCCAGCAGCTTAACCGCCTCCTACAATGAGCAGTTCTTC. This sequence joins TRBV7-3 and TRBJ2-1; D gene unclear. Germline V gene lookup returns CDR1 SGHTA and CDR2 FQGTGA. The CDR3 consists of 14 residues. V was cut by 0 bases and J by 0 bases, with 3 bases left in between.

The genes are TRBV4-1 and TRBJ1-6; D is undetermined. In germline, CDR1 is MGHRA, CDR2 YSYEKL. The CDR3 contains 17 residues. V gave up 1 base and J gave up 3 bases, with 13 bases separating them. The CDR3 DNA follows: TGCGCCAGCAGCCAAGGTAGTCAAATAGTCTATAATTCACCCCTCCACTTT. Translating it yields CASSQGSQIVYNSPLHF.

The chain carries TRBV7-8 and TRBJ1-5; 9 nucleotides agree with TRBD1. The CDR3 totals 15 residues. Germline V gives CDR1 SGHVS, CDR2 FQNEAQ. V trimming: 5 bases; J trimming: 7 bases; junction bases outside the gene matches: 9. Here the CDR3 reads CASSLGQGLGQPQHF. Written as DNA, the CDR3 is TGTGCCAGCAGCCTTGGACAGGGGTTAGGGCAGCCCCAGCATTTT.

The CDR3 region is CASSAGTGSQPQHF. DNA for the CDR3: TGTGCCAGCAGCGCCGGGACAGGGAGCCAGCCCCAGCATTTT. The chain recombines TRBV2 with TRBJ1-5; TRBD1 aligns across 9 bases. This CDR3 is built from 14 residues. CDR1 is SNHLY, CDR2 FYNNEI, per germline. J lost 7 bases, V lost 6 bases, and 7 bases had no gene match.

This chain uses TRBV12-3 or TRBV12-4 with TRBJ1-1; a possible D gene is TRBD1 (5 bases). The CDR3 has 11 amino acids. The V and J ends lost 7 bases and 5 bases respectively, with 8 bases between them. Here the CDR3 reads CASTWGTEAFF. Written as DNA, the CDR3 is TGTGCCAGCACCTGGGGGACTGAAGCTTTCTTT.

The chain employs TRBV7-2 and TRBJ1-6; 7 positions match TRBD1. Germline CDR1 and CDR2: SGHTA and FQGNSA. The CDR3 runs 16 residues. After removal of 5 bases from V and 4 bases from J, the junction contained 8 bases not matched to a gene. This CDR3 is CASSPTTGLYNSPLHF. CDR3 DNA: TGTGCCAGCAGCCCCACGACAGGGTTGTATAATTCACCCCTCCACTTT.

This chain uses TRBV4-1 with TRBJ1-1; 7 bases fit TRBD1. The V gene end was trimmed by 6 bases and the J gene end by 3 bases; junction bases not matched to a gene: 4. The CDR3 runs 13 residues. CDR1 is MGHRA, CDR2 YSYEKL, per germline. The CDR3 spells CASRDREYTEAFF. CDR3 sequence (DNA): TGCGCCAGCAGAGACAGGGAATACACTGAAGCTTTCTTT.

This clone was seen only a few times. The chain couples TRBV27 to TRBJ2-7, with D perhaps TRBD2 (5 bases). CDR1 MNHEY and CDR2 SMNVEV come from the germline V gene (reference sequence). This CDR3 region has 12 residues. V lost 3 bases, J lost 7 bases, and 10 bases lay in between. CDR3 protein: CASSLAGQEQYF. Here the CDR3 DNA reads TGTGCCAGCAGTTTGGCGGGCCAGGAGCAGTACTTC.

J is TRBJ2-4 and V is TRBV5-1; 7 bases agree with TRBD1. Germline values: CDR1 SGHRS, CDR2 YFSETQ. The CDR3 runs to 13 residues. V lost 0 bases to trimming and J lost 10 bases; unmatched junction nucleotides: 4. The DNA of the CDR3 is TGCGCCAGCAGCTTGGGCCCCAGGGGGATTCAGTACTTC. Translated, it gives CASSLGPRGIQYF.

V and J are TRBV3-1 (or the pseudogene TRBV3-2) and TRBJ2-7, with 11 bases aligning to TRBD2. CDR1 is LGHDT and CDR2 is YNNKEL in the germline V gene (reference sequence). The CDR3 has 17 amino acids. The J segment lost 7 bases and the V segment lost 0 bases, leaving 11 bases of the junction unmatched. The CDR3 coding sequence is TGTGCCAGCAGCCAAGACTTACTAGCGGGGGAAATCGGAGAGCAGTACTTC. Its translation is CASSQDLLAGEIGEQYF.

The CDR3 coding sequence is TGCGCCAGCAGCTTGGAAGGTCAGCCCCAGCATTTT. It codes for CASSLEGQPQHF. The chain has TRBV5-1 and TRBJ1-5; no clear D gene. This CDR3 has 12 amino acids. The V gene lost 0 bases and the J gene lost 6 bases, with 4 bases spanning the gap. Looked up from germline, CDR1 is SGHRS and CDR2 is YFSETQ.

This clone was counted a few times. V is TRBV9 and J is TRBJ2-6; 8 bases agree with TRBD1. The CDR3 length is 15 residues. With 4 bases clipped from V and 3 bases from J, the junction kept 3 bases outside the gene matches. From germline, CDR1 is SGDLS and CDR2 YYNGEE. For the CDR3, the DNA is TGTGCCAGCAGCCATGGACAGGGTGGGGCCAACGTCCTGACTTTC. Its protein is CASSHGQGGANVLTF. Full variable domain (missing parts from reference TRBV9 and TRBJ2-6): DSGVTQTPKHLITATGQRVTLRCSPRSGDLSVYWYQQSLDQGLQFLIQYYNGEERAKGNILERFSAQQFPDLHSELNLSSLELGDSALYFCASSHGQGGANVLTFGAGSRLTVL.

This sequence joins TRBV7-9 and TRBJ2-5; possibly TRBD1 or TRBD2 for D (6 bases each). Trimming removed 2 bases at V and 3 bases at J, with 13 bases between. The CDR3 extends over 15 amino acids. Germline loops: CDR1 SEHNR, CDR2 FQNEAQ (reference sequence). The CDR3 DNA reads TGTGCCAGCAGCTTAAGGGGGGTTGGGGAAGAGACCCAGTACTTC. Encoded protein: CASSLRGVGEETQYF.

The chain is built from TRBV27 and TRBJ1-2; D unresolved. V lost 5 bases, J lost 0 bases, and 19 bases lay in between. The CDR3 sequence is 17 residues long. CDR1 is MNHEY, CDR2 SMNVEV, per germline (reference sequence). This chain's CDR3 is CASSPIISPTTNYGYTF. CDR3 sequence (DNA): TGTGCCAGCAGTCCCATTATCTCCCCCACAACTAACTATGGCTACACCTTC.

The CDR3 loop is CSVLESSSDTQYF. The CDR3 DNA follows: TGCAGCGTCCTCGAAAGCAGCTCAGATACGCAGTATTTT. The J gene is TRBJ2-3, the V gene TRBV29-1; D is unclear. This CDR3 comprises 13 residues. V lost 6 bases to trimming and J lost 4 bases, with 14 bases between them. Germline V lookup: CDR1 SQVTM, CDR2 ANQGSEA.

V and J are TRBV4-2 and TRBJ2-3, with D possibly TRBD2 on 6 matching bases. Germline-derived CDR1 and CDR2 are LGHNA and YNFKEQ. The CDR3 runs to 16 residues. The V gene lost 3 bases and the J gene lost 6 bases, with 19 bases spanning the gap. The CDR3 DNA reads TGTGCCAGCAGCCAGGGAGGAGGGAACGAGGGGGATACGCAGTATTTT. Amino acids: CASSQGGGNEGDTQYF.

The rearrangement links TRBV5-1 to TRBJ1-3; D gene ambiguous. The CDR3 loop spans 12 amino acids. V was clipped by 0 bases and J by 11 bases, with 9 bases between them. CDR1 SGHRS and CDR2 YFSETQ come from the germline V gene. The DNA of the CDR3 is TGCGCCAGCAGCTTGGATTCAGCTCCCATATATTTT. Its translation is CASSLDSAPIYF.

This chain uses TRBV19 with TRBJ2-1, with 7 bases that match TRBD1. The CDR3 is made up of 13 amino acids. CDR1 and CDR2 from the germline V gene are LNHDA and SQIVND (reference sequence). V was pared by 6 bases and J by 2 bases, with 1 base of the junction left unmatched. The CDR3, as DNA: TGTGCCAGTAGACAGGGGACCTACAATGAGCAGTTCTTC. Its translation: CASRQGTYNEQFF.

The chain carries TRBV23-1 and TRBJ1-2; unclear D gene. TRBV23-1 belongs to the ORF category, with a function that is uncertain. This CDR3 is 15 amino acids long. Deletions cut 9 bases from V and 3 bases from J, with 20 bases between. The CDR3: CASRPGPGVHYGYTF. DNA of the CDR3: TGCGCCAGTCGGCCCGGGCCGGGAGTTCACTATGGCTACACCTTC.

The chain has TRBV27 and TRBJ2-7; D is possibly TRBD2 (5 bases). Germline lookup yields CDR1 MNHEY and CDR2 SMNVEV (reference sequence). This CDR3 has 14 amino acids. V was pared by 7 bases and J by 4 bases, with 17 bases between. This chain's CDR3 is CASTNSAGFYEQYF. The CDR3 DNA reads as TGTGCCAGCACCAACAGCGCGGGTTTTTACGAGCAGTACTTC.

The chain couples TRBV19 to TRBJ2-2; D call uncertain. V lost 7 bases and J lost 0, with 9 bases in between. The CDR3 contains 14 residues. CDR1 LNHDA and CDR2 SQIVND come from the germline V gene (reference sequence). This chain's CDR3 is CASIGLANTGELFF. The CDR3 DNA reads as TGTGCCAGTATCGGGCTGGCGAACACCGGGGAGCTGTTTTTT.